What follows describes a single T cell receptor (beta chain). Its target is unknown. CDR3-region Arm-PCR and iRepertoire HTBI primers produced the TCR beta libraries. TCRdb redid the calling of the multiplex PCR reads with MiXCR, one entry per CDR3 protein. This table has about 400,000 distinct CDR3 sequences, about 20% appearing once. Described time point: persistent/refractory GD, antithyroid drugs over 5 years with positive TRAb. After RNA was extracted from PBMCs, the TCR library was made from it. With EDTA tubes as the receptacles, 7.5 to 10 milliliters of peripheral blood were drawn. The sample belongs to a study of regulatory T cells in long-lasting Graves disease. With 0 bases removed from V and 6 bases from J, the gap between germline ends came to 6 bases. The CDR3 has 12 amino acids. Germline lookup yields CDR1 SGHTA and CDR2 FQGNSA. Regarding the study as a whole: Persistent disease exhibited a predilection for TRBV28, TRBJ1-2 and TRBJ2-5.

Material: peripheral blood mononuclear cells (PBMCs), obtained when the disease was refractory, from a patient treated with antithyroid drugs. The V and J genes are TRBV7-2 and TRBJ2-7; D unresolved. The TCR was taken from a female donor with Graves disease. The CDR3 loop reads CASSLARSEQYF. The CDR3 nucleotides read TGTGCCAGCAGCTTAGCTAGAAGCGAGCAGTACTTC.